This entry lists 10 T cell receptor beta chains sequenced from one sample in a study of cytomegalovirus exposure and HLA in healthy donors. The assay was immunoSEQ multiplex PCR, and TCRdb's table has in-frame clones only and misses some. The repertoire holds about 360,000 clones, with around 86% as singletons. Sequencing was performed on PBMCs. These receptors all stem from a woman between 18 and 29 years old in good health and CMV-seronegative.

The chain employs TRBV27 and TRBJ1-5; perhaps TRBD1 as D (5 bases). Germline V CDR1 and CDR2: MNHEY, SMNVEV (reference sequence). The V gene lost 0 bases and the J gene lost 8 bases, with 14 bases spanning the gap. This CDR3 is 15 amino acids long. CDR3 sequence (DNA): TGTGCCAGCAGTTTATCTTCAGGGCCTTTAAAGCCCCAGCATTTT. Protein sequence: CASSLSSGPLKPQHF.

The rearrangement links TRBV15 to TRBJ2-3; 10 bases align to TRBD2. CDR1 is LNHNV and CDR2 is YYDKDF in the germline V gene (reference sequence). The V gene end was trimmed by 3 bases and the J gene end by 0 bases; junction bases not matched to a gene: 9. This CDR3 comprises 18 residues. For the CDR3, the DNA is TGTGCCACCAGCAGGACTAGCGGGCGAACGTTTAGCACAGATACGCAGTATTTT. Its translation is CATSRTSGRTFSTDTQYF.

This chain links TRBV7-9 with TRBJ2-1; 12 positions match TRBD2. The CDR3 sequence is 19 residues long. V lost 4 bases, J lost 0 bases, and 10 bases stayed unmatched. Germline loops: CDR1 SEHNR, CDR2 FQNEAQ (reference sequence). The CDR3 bases are TGTGCCAGCAGCTCTCTAGCGGGGGGGCACTCAAGCTCCTACAATGAGCAGTTCTTC. Amino acid sequence: CASSSLAGGHSSSYNEQFF.

This clone was counted ten times or more. V and J are TRBV5-1 and TRBJ2-7; 8 bases line up with TRBD1. With 4 bases clipped from V and 13 bases from J, the junction kept 10 bases outside the gene matches. Germline CDR1 SGHRS, CDR2 YFSETQ. The CDR3 is 12 amino acids. CDR3 sequence: CASSPGQDIQYF. CDR3 coding DNA: TGCGCCAGCAGCCCGGGACAGGATATCCAATACTTC.

The chain is built from TRBV27 and TRBJ2-5, with TRBD2 as a possible D gene (7 bases). Trimming took off 2 bases at V and 5 bases at J, with 15 bases between the two ends. This CDR3 is 15 amino acids long. Germline V gene sequence: CDR1 MNHEY, CDR2 SMNVEV (reference sequence). The CDR3 spells CASSLGGGAGETQYF. The CDR3 DNA is TGTGCCAGCAGTTTAGGTGGGGGGGCCGGGGAGACCCAGTACTTC.

This CDR3 is CASSPRSGQLNTEAFF. As DNA, the CDR3 is TGTGCCAGCAGCCCGAGATCCGGACAGTTGAACACTGAAGCTTTCTTT. The rearrangement uses TRBV9 and TRBJ1-1, with D maybe TRBD1 (6 bases). CDR3 size: 16 residues. V was clipped by 4 bases and J by 0 bases, with 16 bases between them. Germline loops: CDR1 SGDLS, CDR2 YYNGEE.

This CDR3 is CASSPTGARTYEQYF. DNA of the CDR3: TGTGCCAGCAGCCCGACAGGGGCGAGAACCTACGAGCAGTACTTC. The genes are TRBV11-1 and TRBJ2-7, with 8 bases lining up with TRBD1. Germline V CDR1 and CDR2: SGHAT, FQDESV (reference sequence). V shed 5 bases, J shed 2 bases, and the junction held 8 bases outside the gene matches. This CDR3 is built from 15 residues.

This chain uses TRBV5-1 with TRBJ2-1, with 9 bases lining up with TRBD2. This CDR3 has 15 residues. V gave up 2 bases and J gave up 6 bases; unmatched junction bases: 6. CDR1 SGHRS and CDR2 YFSETQ come from the germline V gene. The CDR3 sequence is CASSFSGTSSNEQFF. CDR3 bases: TGCGCCAGCAGCTTCTCCGGGACTAGCAGCAATGAGCAGTTCTTC.

For the CDR3, the DNA is TGCGCCAGCAGCTCAGCGGGGGGTAGCCTCCCGACCTCCTACAATGAGCAGTTCTTC. It is translated as CASSSAGGSLPTSYNEQFF. The chain employs TRBV5-1 and TRBJ2-1; 9 nucleotides line up with TRBD2. The CDR3 covers 19 residues. CDR1 and CDR2 from the germline V gene are SGHRS and YFSETQ. J lost 0 bases, V lost 3 bases, and 13 bases had no gene match.

V gene TRBV6-1 combines with J gene TRBJ2-3; maybe TRBD1 (6 bases). V was trimmed by 6 bases and J by 2 bases, leaving 15 bases between them. CDR3 length equals 15 residues. Germline V gene data show CDR1 as MNHNS and CDR2 as SASEGT. CDR3 in DNA: TGTGCCAGCAGGAGATGGCAGGGGACCACAGATACGCAGTATTTT. Protein: CASRRWQGTTDTQYF.